The rows below give T cell receptor beta chains drawn from one sample of a study of T cell responses to AZD1222 COVID-19 vaccine. Measured with immunoSEQ multiplex PCR; TCRdb has only the in-frame clones, and not every one. The table shows nearly 110,000 clones, with about nine tenths occurring only once. The specimen comprised peripheral blood, sampled 28 days after the second AZD1222 dose. The receptors were sampled from an adult who received the AZD1222 COVID-19 vaccine. The CDR3 runs from the conserved cysteine through the conserved F or W. The D gene is left open where the match is weak. Some rows have no size entry. The others give once, few or many, or a class for an expanded clone.

d_gene	v_gene	abundance	j_gene	len	CDR3aa	CDR3nt
.	TRBV19	.	TRBJ2-4	20	CASSTLGAGGKGGAKNIQYF	TGTGCCAGTAGTACCCTAGGAGCTGGCGGGAAGGGGGGAGCCAAAAACATTCAGTACTTC
TRBD1	TRBV5-8	.	TRBJ2-5	19	CASSLIGQGVIGGQETQYF	TGTGCCAGCAGCTTAATAGGGCAGGGGGTAATCGGAGGTCAAGAGACCCAGTACTTC
TRBD2	TRBV6-4	few	TRBJ2-3	16	CASSELSGASTDTQYF	TGTGCCAGCAGTGAACTAAGCGGGGCTAGCACAGATACGCAGTATTTT
.	TRBV5-1	few	TRBJ1-1	14	CASSLGQANTEAFF	TGCGCCAGCAGCTTGGGACAGGCGAACACTGAAGCTTTCTTT
TRBD1	TRBV27	once	TRBJ1-6	21	CASRPGQGQLGPYSYNSPLHF	TGTGCCAGCAGACCGGGACAGGGACAGTTAGGGCCATACTCCTATAATTCACCCCTCCACTTT
TRBD2	TRBV19	.	TRBJ2-7	14	CASSITSGSYEQYF	TGTGCCAGTAGTATAACTAGCGGATCCTACGAGCAGTACTTC
.	TRBV7-9	.	TRBJ1-2	14	CASSFGGPGYGYTF	TGTGCCAGCAGCTTTGGAGGACCCGGCTATGGCTACACCTTC
.	TRBV4-2	.	TRBJ1-5	20	CASSQDPAPLSGDNNQPQHF	TGTGCCAGCAGCCAAGATCCGGCGCCTCTCTCAGGGGACAACAATCAGCCCCAGCATTTT
TRBD2	TRBV4-2	.	TRBJ2-3	19	CASSQASGGGITRADTQYF	TGTGCCAGCAGCCAGGCCTCCGGGGGGGGGATTACCAGGGCAGATACGCAGTATTTT
TRBD2	TRBV7-8	.	TRBJ2-1	16	CASSLLPAGLAYEQFF	TGTGCCAGCAGCTTACTCCCTGCGGGACTAGCATATGAGCAGTTCTTC
.	TRBV15	once	TRBJ1-1	15	CATSRDPGENTEAFF	TGTGCCACCAGCAGAGATCCGGGGGAGAACACTGAAGCTTTCTTT
TRBD1	TRBV30	once	TRBJ1-1	14	CAWSYRGQLAEAFF	TGTGCCTGGAGTTACAGGGGGCAATTGGCTGAAGCTTTCTTT
TRBD2	TRBV11-2	.	TRBJ2-3	19	CASSPTGTSGTRWTDTQYF	TGTGCCAGCAGCCCAACCGGGACTAGCGGGACCCGTTGGACAGATACGCAGTATTTT
.	TRBV5-6	.	TRBJ1-1	13	CASSLGKNTEAFF	TGTGCCAGCAGCTTGGGGAAGAACACTGAAGCTTTCTTT
TRBD1	TRBV27	.	TRBJ2-7	14	CASSLIATGLKQYF	TGTGCCAGCAGTTTAATCGCGACAGGGCTTAAGCAGTACTTC